The present T cell receptor (beta chain) was sequenced within a study of CD8 T cells in Susac syndrome. TEMRA cells were FACS-enriched and CD8+ and CD4+ T cells negatively isolated. Reverse transcription of 0.5 to 1 ug RNA used random hexamers. Amplification of TCR beta CDR3 by immunoSEQ multiplex PCR spanned 54 Vbeta and 13 Jbeta. TCRdb reprocessed the immunoSEQ multiplex PCR reads via MiXCR and lists one record per CDR3 protein. Altogether 250,000 to 300,000 distinct CDR3 sequences are present, approximately 81% being singletons, with the ten largest covering around 0.11%. Germline V CDR1 and CDR2: MDHEN, SYDVKM. Trimming pared 3 bases from V and 4 bases from J, leaving 9 bases between. The CDR3 extends over 13 amino acids.

The clonotype originates from a human donor with multiple sclerosis. Material for sequencing was CD8+ T cells from PBMCs. The rearrangement uses TRBV28 and TRBJ1-2; D is unresolved. CDR3: CASSFRGAYGYTF. The CDR3 region has the DNA TGTGCCAGCAGTTTCCGCGGTGCCTATGGCTACACCTTC.